This T cell receptor beta chain was documented in a study of identical twins. Whole-study results and caveats: Out-of-frame alpha sequences common to twins exhibited an excess of low generation probability. Invariant MAIT and iNKT cells are populations that could partly confound zero-insertion analyses.

The donor group consisted entirely of healthy Caucasians. TCRdb ran MiXCR on the 5' RACE reads and lists one entry per CDR3 protein. The sample has under 250,000 distinct CDR3 sequences; 10% to 15% are singletons. Concerning this clonotype itself: The antigen is unknown.

V was trimmed by 1 base and J by 3 bases, leaving 9 bases between them. The CDR3 is 15 amino acids. The sample was also reused in another study, on yellow fever vaccine responses in identical twins.

This sequence joins TRBV12-3 or TRBV12-4 and TRBJ1-4; D call uncertain. This sequence was found in a woman between 18 and 29 years old in good health. The material sequenced was memory (CD45RO+) T cells sorted from blood. The CDR3 protein is CASSLVSGANEKLFF. The CDR3 region has the DNA TGTGCCAGCAGTTTAGTCTCCGGGGCTAATGAAAAACTGTTTTTT.